Below are 21 T cell receptor beta chains sequenced from a single sample in a study of spatial heterogeneity in lung cancer. TCRdb reprocessed the 5' RACE reads with MiXCR, giving one entry per CDR3 protein. The sample shows 35,000 to 50,000 distinct CDR3 sequences, 20% to 25% of them seen only once. Time point defined: blood at routine non-recurrence follow-up after resection. Sequenced here: PBMCs, sampled at follow-up. All receptors derive from a female donor with early-stage non-small cell lung cancer.

CDR3 bases: TGTGCCAGCAGCCCTCCGGGGGGGGGCCCTACTGGGGCCAACGTCCTGACTTTC. This codes for CASSPPGGGPTGANVLTF. V and J are TRBV28 and TRBJ2-6, with TRBD2 identical over 8 bases. The J segment lost 2 bases and the V segment lost 6 bases, leaving 12 bases of the junction unmatched. Germline CDR1 MDHEN, CDR2 SYDVKM. The CDR3 consists of 18 residues. Together with reference TRBV28 and TRBJ2-6, the CDR3 gives the full variable domain: DVKVTQSSRYLVKRTGEKVFLECVQDMDHENMFWYRQDPGLGLRLIYFSYDVKMKEKGDIPEGYSVSREKKERFSLILESASTNQTSMYLCASSPPGGGPTGANVLTFGAGSRLTVL.

This clonotype was counted a few times. The chain joins TRBV7-9 to TRBJ1-6; D is unresolved. The CDR3 runs to 13 residues. V was trimmed by 4 bases and J by 10 bases, leaving 11 bases between them. The germline V gene encodes CDR1 SEHNR and CDR2 FQNEAQ (reference sequence). Written as DNA, the CDR3 is TGTGCCAGCAGCTCCATAGGGAACTCACCCCTCCACTTT. Translated, it gives CASSSIGNSPLHF.

The chain has TRBV20-1 and TRBJ2-3; the match to TRBD2 covers 9 bases. The germline gives CDR1 DFQATT, CDR2 SNEGSKA (reference sequence). CDR3 length equals 17 residues. J gave up 0 bases and V 1 base, and 8 bases lay outside the gene matches. DNA for the CDR3: TGCAGTGCTAGAGTCCAGCTAGCGGGGAGGAGCACAGATACGCAGTATTTT. This encodes CSARVQLAGRSTDTQYF.

This rearrangement joins TRBV5-1 to TRBJ1-1; D is undetermined. Trimming shortened V by 4 bases and J by 2 bases, and 12 bases separated the two germline ends. CDR1 SGHRS and CDR2 YFSETQ come from the germline V gene. CDR3 length: 14 amino acids. CDR3 DNA sequence: TGCGCCAGCAGCGAGGACGGGCGAAACACTGAAGCTTTCTTT. It translates to CASSEDGRNTEAFF.

This rearrangement joins TRBV6-1 to TRBJ2-3, with D perhaps matching TRBD2 (6 bases). V shed 7 bases and J shed 6 bases, with 14 bases lying between them. Germline V gene lookup returns CDR1 MNHNS and CDR2 SASEGT. CDR3 size: 13 residues. CDR3 amino acids: CASTRGGDDTQYF. CDR3 coding DNA: TGTGCCAGCACACGGGGAGGCGATGATACGCAGTATTTT.

CDR3 protein: CASSVLRTTQETQYF. The CDR3 DNA sequence: TGTGCCAGCAGTGTTTTACGGACAACCCAAGAGACCCAGTACTTC. J is TRBJ2-5 and V is TRBV2; D may be TRBD1 (5 bases). Trimming shortened V by 4 bases and J by 1 base, and 13 bases separated the two germline ends. Germline V CDR1 and CDR2: SNHLY, FYNNEI. The CDR3 totals 15 residues.

This clonotype has just a few counts. This chain connects TRBV27 to TRBJ1-2; D may be TRBD1 (6 bases). The V gene's germline CDR1 is MNHEY and CDR2 SMNVEV (reference sequence). Trimming removed 3 bases at V and 4 bases at J, with 21 bases between. CDR3 length: 17 residues. CDR3 protein: CASSFWPRGRLGYGYTF. The CDR3, as DNA: TGTGCCAGCAGTTTCTGGCCCCGGGGGCGGTTAGGCTATGGCTACACCTTC.

This clonotype came up a few times. The genes are TRBV10-3 and TRBJ2-3; D may be TRBD2 (7 bases). Trimming took 3 bases from V and 4 from J, leaving 14 bases between them. This CDR3 has 15 residues. Germline assignment: CDR1 ENHRY and CDR2 SYGVKD. CDR3 region: CAISEGGGLADTQYF. Here the CDR3 DNA reads TGTGCCATCAGTGAAGGGGGGGGGCTGGCAGATACGCAGTATTTT.

The rearrangement joins TRBV7-3 to TRBJ2-1; the D gene is possibly TRBD1 (6 bases). This CDR3 comprises 12 residues. CDR1 is SGHTA and CDR2 is FQGTGA in the germline V gene. The V and J ends lost 6 bases and 7 bases respectively, with 10 bases between them. Written as DNA, the CDR3 is TGTGCCAGCAGTCCTGGACAGAATGAGCAGTTCTTC. Its protein is CASSPGQNEQFF.

This clonotype was observed at least ten times. The CDR3 here is CASSLSRGGQNEKLFF. The CDR3, as DNA: TGTGCCAGCAGCCTCTCACGGGGGGGCCAAAATGAAAAACTGTTTTTT. The gene calls are TRBV14 and TRBJ1-4, with D perhaps matching TRBD1 (6 bases). Germline values: CDR1 SGHDN, CDR2 FVKESK. The CDR3 has 16 residues. Trimming stripped 4 bases from V and 5 bases from J, with 17 bases between.

With regard to this clonotype: At one end the junction does not follow the germline gene, possibly because of a read error. This chain connects TRBV11-1 to TRBJ2-5, with 8 bases identical to TRBD2. This CDR3 has 13 amino acids. The germline gives CDR1 SGHAT, CDR2 FQDESV (reference sequence). The CDR3 protein is CASRLAGRETQYF. The CDR3 bases are TGTGCCAGCAGATTAGCGGGAAGAGAGACCCAGTACTTC. Combining the CDR3 with reference TRBV11-1 and TRBJ2-5 gives the whole variable domain EAEVAQSPRYKITEKSQAVAFWCDPISGHATLYWYRQILGQGPELLVQFQDESVVDDSQLPKDRFSAERLKGVDSTLKIQPAELGDSAMYLCASRLAGRETQYFGPGTRLLVL.

The chain couples TRBV11-2 to TRBJ2-5, with unresolved D. The CDR3 covers 13 residues. Deletions cut 8 bases from V and 1 base from J, with 11 bases between. Germline CDR1 is SGHAT and CDR2 is FQNNGV. The DNA for the CDR3 is TGTGCCAGCGTAGGCGTTAGCCAAGAGACCCAGTACTTC. It specifies CASVGVSQETQYF.

This clonotype was counted a few times. The CDR3 loop reads CASSPEGGTNTGELFF. CDR3 bases: TGTGCCAGCAGTCCGGAGGGGGGGACCAACACCGGGGAGCTGTTTTTT. The chain is built from TRBV7-6 and TRBJ2-2; a possible D gene is TRBD2 (7 bases). V lost 6 bases to trimming and J lost 2 bases, with 16 bases between them. CDR1 is SGHVS, CDR2 FNYEAQ, per germline. The CDR3 is made up of 16 amino acids.

This clonotype occurred once. This sequence joins TRBV4-1 and TRBJ2-1; D possibly uses TRBD1 or TRBD2 (5 bases each). This CDR3 contains 14 residues. Germline V gene data show CDR1 as MGHRA and CDR2 as YSYEKL. Trimming took off 1 base at V and 3 bases at J, with 7 bases between the two ends. The CDR3 sequence: CASSQGGNYNEQFF. For the CDR3, the DNA is TGCGCCAGCAGCCAAGGGGGGAACTACAATGAGCAGTTCTTC.

The chain joins TRBV10-3 to TRBJ2-3; D possibly corresponds to TRBD2 (5 bases). This CDR3 spans 13 amino acids. Trimming took 7 bases from V and 2 from J, leaving 10 bases between them. Germline lookup yields CDR1 ENHRY and CDR2 SYGVKD. The CDR3 DNA follows: TGTGCCATCAAGGTCCGGGACACAGATACGCAGTATTTT. Its protein is CAIKVRDTDTQYF.

This clonotype was recorded many times. J is TRBJ2-4 and V is TRBV20-1, with 7 bases fitting TRBD2. Germline V gene lookup returns CDR1 DFQATT and CDR2 SNEGSKA (reference sequence). There are 15 residues in the CDR3. J gave up 5 bases and V 0 bases, and 7 bases lay outside the gene matches. CDR3 bases: TGCAGTGCTAGAGACCCAGCGGGGTTCCAAAACATTCAGTACTTC. It translates to CSARDPAGFQNIQYF.

This clonotype was seen repeatedly, ten times or more. This chain joins TRBV7-9 and TRBJ1-2; D gene unclear. The CDR3 contains 12 residues. V dropped 3 bases and J dropped 4 bases, with 6 bases sitting between them. Germline CDR1 SEHNR, CDR2 FQNEAQ (reference sequence). CDR3 coding DNA: TGTGCCAGCAGCTTTCCCGGCTATGGCTACACCTTC. It codes for CASSFPGYGYTF.

This rearrangement joins TRBV29-1 to TRBJ2-7; D might be TRBD2 (6 bases). The germline gives CDR1 SQVTM, CDR2 ANQGSEA. V gave up 4 bases and J gave up 0 bases, with 10 bases separating them. The CDR3 loop spans 13 amino acids. CDR3 region: CSVVRRDSYEQYF. For the CDR3, the DNA is TGCAGCGTTGTTAGGAGGGACTCCTACGAGCAGTACTTC.

The sample holds a few counts of this clonotype. The rearrangement joins TRBV7-9 to TRBJ2-2, with unresolved D. The CDR3 contains 13 residues. Germline V gene lookup returns CDR1 SEHNR and CDR2 FQNEAQ (reference sequence). Trimming cost V 2 bases and J 7 bases, with 8 bases left between them. CDR3 region: CASSLLGNGELFF. The CDR3 DNA follows: TGTGCCAGCAGCTTACTCGGTAACGGGGAGCTGTTTTTT.

This clonotype was detected a few times. The rearrangement joins TRBV30 to TRBJ2-2; D not certain. Per germline, CDR1 GTSNPN and CDR2 SVGIG (reference sequence). The CDR3 loop spans 13 amino acids. The V and J ends lost 2 bases and 6 bases respectively, with 10 bases between them. The CDR3 here is CAWSSRLAGELFF. The CDR3 DNA is TGTGCCTGGAGTTCCAGGCTAGCCGGGGAGCTGTTTTTT.

The chain carries TRBV2 and TRBJ1-4; D is unresolved. Deletions cut 8 bases from V and 1 base from J, with 5 bases between. This CDR3 region has 12 residues. Germline V gene sequence: CDR1 SNHLY, CDR2 FYNNEI. CDR3 amino acids: CASGRTNEKLFF. DNA for the CDR3: TGTGCCAGCGGGAGAACTAATGAAAAACTGTTTTTT.